Below, one TCR beta chain is given with its context. Its target is unknown. This sample stems from a study of cytomegalovirus exposure and HLA in healthy donors. Repertoires were generated with immunoSEQ multiplex PCR, while TCRdb's copy carries only in-frame clones and drops some. The table records 150,000 or so clones, about 94% of them present only once. Findings and caveats of the study: The authors confirmed in vitro that three CMV-associated chains were specific for CMV antigens.

Germline V lookup: CDR1 SNHLY, CDR2 FYNNEI. V was pared by 7 bases and J by 4 bases, with 11 bases between. The CDR3 extends over 13 amino acids. This rearrangement joins TRBV2 to TRBJ2-1; D is perhaps TRBD1 (6 bases). The sample comprised PBMCs. The sequence was collected from a man in his late teens or twenties in good health and CMV-seropositive. CDR3 in amino acids: CASTWTDYNEQFF. The CDR3 DNA reads as TGTGCCAGCACCTGGACAGATTACAATGAGCAGTTCTTC.